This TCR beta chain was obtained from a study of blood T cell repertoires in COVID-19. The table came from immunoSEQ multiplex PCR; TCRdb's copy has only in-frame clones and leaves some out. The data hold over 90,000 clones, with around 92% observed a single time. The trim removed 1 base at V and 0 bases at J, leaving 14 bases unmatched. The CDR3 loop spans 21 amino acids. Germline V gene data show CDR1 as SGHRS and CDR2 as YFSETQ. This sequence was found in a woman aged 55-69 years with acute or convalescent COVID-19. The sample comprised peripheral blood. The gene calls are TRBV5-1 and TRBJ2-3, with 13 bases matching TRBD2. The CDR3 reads CASSLTGGGLAGASSTDTQYF. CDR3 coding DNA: TGCGCCAGCAGCTTGACAGGGGGAGGACTAGCGGGAGCGTCTAGCACAGATACGCAGTATTTT.